Sequencing of this T cell receptor (beta chain) was carried out in a study of T cells in Graves' hyperthyroidism and ophthalmopathy. This clonotype was detected only a few times. Germline lookup yields CDR1 LNHDA and CDR2 SQIVND (reference sequence). The CDR3 covers 20 residues. J was trimmed by 7 bases and V by 1 base; bases with no gene match: 20. RNA transcripts served as the template for amplifying TCR beta CDR3 regions. The HTBI primer set was used in a first-round RT-PCR of the TCR CDR3. TCRdb re-analysed the multiplex PCR reads in MiXCR, keeping a single row per CDR3 protein. The data hold about 200,000 distinct CDR3 sequences, with approximately 16% observed a single time.

The chain joins TRBV19 to TRBJ2-1; 9 bases agree with TRBD2. This sequence was found in a woman between 50 and 59 years old with Graves' hyperthyroidism. Sequenced input: blood. Here the CDR3 reads CASSIGVGTSLRTYQNEQFF. The CDR3 DNA reads as TGTGCCAGTAGTATAGGGGTGGGGACTAGCTTGAGAACCTACCAAAATGAGCAGTTCTTC.